Following are 3 T cell receptor beta chains from one sample sequenced in a study of shared clonotypes between healthy human individuals. The repertoire was sequenced with immunoSEQ multiplex PCR; TCRdb's copy has only in-frame clones and lacks some. The profile shows 2 million to 2.5 million clones, approximately 95% of them singletons. Input material: naive CD4+ T cells sorted from blood. Subset: CD45RA+ positively selected. These receptors were collected from a man younger than 35 in good health.

The gene calls are TRBV4-1 and TRBJ2-7; 11 positions match TRBD2. The junction had 8 bases not matched to a gene; V was cut back by 4 bases and J by 0 bases. The germline CDR1 and CDR2 sequences are MGHRA and YSYEKL. The CDR3 covers 17 residues. The CDR3 protein is CASSLRSLAGGSYEQYF. CDR3 in DNA: TGCGCCAGCAGCCTGCGGTCCCTAGCGGGAGGCTCCTACGAGCAGTACTTC.

The chain carries TRBV2 and TRBJ2-3; no reliable D call. CDR1 is SNHLY and CDR2 is FYNNEI in the germline V gene. V lost 7 bases, J lost 2 bases, and 13 bases lay in between. CDR3 length: 14 amino acids. The CDR3 DNA follows: TGTGCCAGCACCCCCCGGGTGTCCACAGATACGCAGTATTTT. This encodes CASTPRVSTDTQYF.

This chain links TRBV6-6 with TRBJ2-1; TRBD2 might be the D (5 bases). CDR3 length equals 13 residues. With 4 bases removed from V and 9 bases from J, the gap between germline ends came to 13 bases. The germline gives CDR1 MNHNY, CDR2 SVGAGI (reference sequence). CDR3 bases: TGTGCCAGCAGTTCCCCGACTAAAACTGAGCAGTTCTTC. This codes for CASSSPTKTEQFF.